This entry describes one T cell receptor (beta chain). The junction had 5 bases not matched to a gene; V was cut back by 7 bases and J by 6 bases. The CDR3 covers 15 residues. The germline CDR1 and CDR2 sequences are LGHDT and YNNKEL (reference sequence). The data stem from a study of CD8 T cells in Susac syndrome. Random hexamers served to reverse transcribe roughly 0.45 to 1 ug RNA. TCRdb itself ran the immunoSEQ multiplex PCR reads through MiXCR, one entry per CDR3 protein. The repertoire has approximately 210,000 distinct CDR3 sequences, approximately 95% of them found once; the top ten carry 0.095%.

This chain links TRBV3-1 with TRBJ2-2; 13 bases are shared with TRBD2. The source is a human donor with multiple sclerosis. Sequencing used CD4+ T cells from PBMCs. DNA of the CDR3: TGTGCCAGCACCGGACTAGCGGGAGTCTCCGGGGAGCTGTTTTTT. This translates into CASTGLAGVSGELFF.